Shown below are 18 T cell receptor beta chains from a single sample sequenced in a study of molecular identifiers for immune sequencing clone quantification. Via MiXCR, TCRdb re-called the PCR reads, giving one row per CDR3 protein. The top ten clones hold 0.78% of a sample with more than 550,000 distinct CDR3 sequences, less than 30% of them seen once. Sequencing was carried out using naive CD8+ T cells from blood, with Jurkat cell RNA spiked in. Subset: FACS-sorted CD8+CD4-CCR7+CD45RA+ naive T cells. These receptors all stem from a human donor in good health. Some libraries in this study had Jurkat cell RNA spiked in.

This clonotype was observed a handful of times. This chain links TRBV29-1 with TRBJ2-6, with D possibly TRBD2 on 6 matching bases. Trimming left V 2 bases short and J 3 bases short, with 14 bases between. The CDR3 contains 16 residues. Germline V gene sequence: CDR1 SQVTM, CDR2 ANQGSEA. CDR3 sequence (DNA): TGCAGCGTTGAACTCTCCGGGGGAGGTGGGGCCAACGTCCTGACTTTC. It yields the protein CSVELSGGGGANVLTF.

The V call is TRBV11-1, the J call TRBJ2-5; a possible D gene is TRBD1 (5 bases). This CDR3 is built from 14 residues. V was trimmed by 6 bases and J by 2 bases, leaving 13 bases between them. Germline V lookup: CDR1 SGHAT, CDR2 FQDESV (reference sequence). DNA of the CDR3: TGTGCCAGCAGAAGGGTTGCAGGGCAAGAGACCCAGTACTTC. The encoded protein is CASRRVAGQETQYF.

This clonotype has more than one count but fewer than ten. The V gene is TRBV2, the J gene TRBJ2-7; D is perhaps TRBD1 (5 bases). V lost 6 bases and J lost 4, with 10 bases in between. CDR1 is SNHLY, CDR2 FYNNEI, per germline. The length of the CDR3 is 12 residues. CDR3 DNA sequence: TGTGCCAGCAGGACCACAGGATACGAGCAGTACTTC. Translation gives CASRTTGYEQYF. The complete variable domain, with remaining parts taken from reference TRBV2 and TRBJ2-7, reads EPEVTQTPSHQVTQMGQEVILRCVPISNHLYFYWYRQILGQKVEFLVSFYNNEISEKSEIFDDQFSVERPDGSNFTLKIRSTKLEDSAMYFCASRTTGYEQYFGPGTRLTVT.

The rearrangement links TRBV6-5 to TRBJ2-2, with D maybe TRBD1 (5 bases). V shed 2 bases and J shed 2 bases, with 9 bases lying between them. The CDR3 totals 15 residues. Per germline, CDR1 MNHEY and CDR2 SVGAGI. CDR3 protein: CASSYRQGNTGELFF. CDR3 nucleotide sequence: TGTGCCAGCAGTTACCGGCAGGGAAACACCGGGGAGCTGTTTTTT.

This clonotype was seen ten or more times. The V gene is TRBV6-2 or TRBV6-3, the J gene TRBJ2-7; D tentatively reads TRBD1 or TRBD2 (6 bases each). Deletions cut 2 bases from V and 6 bases from J, with 14 bases between. Germline CDR1 is MNHEY and CDR2 is SVGEGT. This CDR3 spans 14 amino acids. DNA for the CDR3: TGTGCCAGCAGTTACCACAGGGAGGTCCGCGAGCAGTACTTC. Residues: CASSYHREVREQYF.

The chain uses TRBV7-9 and TRBJ2-3; 10 bases agree with TRBD1. Trimming took 2 bases from V and 5 from J; bases not matched to a gene: 7. The CDR3 totals 16 residues. CDR1 and CDR2 from the germline V gene are SEHNR and FQNEAQ (reference sequence). The CDR3 here is CASSLPGTGALDTQYF. CDR3 in DNA: TGTGCCAGCAGCTTACCCGGGACAGGGGCATTAGATACGCAGTATTTT.

The chain is built from TRBV6-6 and TRBJ2-7; no clear D gene. The CDR3 runs 13 residues. The germline V gene encodes CDR1 MNHNY and CDR2 SVGAGI (reference sequence). Between the trimmed V and J ends, which lost 8 bases and 5 bases, there was a span of 16 bases. CDR3 region: CASRNLLGDEQYF. As DNA, the CDR3 is TGTGCCAGCCGAAACCTCCTAGGTGACGAGCAGTACTTC.

This clonotype was found a few times. The chain has TRBV6-2 or TRBV6-3 and TRBJ2-7, with D hard to call. V was trimmed by 6 bases and J by 2 bases, leaving 11 bases between them. The CDR3 sequence is 13 residues long. Germline V CDR1 and CDR2: MNHEY, SVGEGT. The CDR3, as DNA: TGTGCCAGCAGGTCCAGGTTAACCTACGAGCAGTACTTC. Its translation is CASRSRLTYEQYF.

This clonotype has ten or more counts. The chain is built from TRBV5-5 and TRBJ2-1, with D tentatively TRBD1 (6 bases). This CDR3 region has 16 residues. The germline V gene has CDR1 SGHKS and CDR2 YYEKEE (reference sequence). V was clipped by 4 bases and J by 4 bases, with 18 bases between them. The CDR3 loop is CASSPLQGLSYNEQFF. The CDR3 DNA sequence: TGTGCCAGCAGCCCACTACAGGGCCTGTCTTACAATGAGCAGTTCTTC.

This chain uses TRBV27 with TRBJ2-7, with 8 bases lining up with TRBD1. The CDR3 extends over 14 amino acids. The germline CDR1 and CDR2 sequences are MNHEY and SMNVEV (reference sequence). The trim removed 8 bases at V and 4 bases at J, leaving 10 bases unmatched. The CDR3 DNA sequence: TGTGCCAGCGCCCTGGGCGGGACAGGTTACGAGCAGTACTTC. As protein: CASALGGTGYEQYF.

The chain has TRBV18 and TRBJ1-1, with 8 bases matching TRBD1. The CDR3 loop spans 12 amino acids. J gave up 7 bases and V 6 bases, and 4 bases lay outside the gene matches. From germline, CDR1 is KGHSH and CDR2 LQKENI. The CDR3 sequence is CASSQGAVEAFF. In nucleotides, the CDR3 is TGTGCCAGCTCGCAGGGGGCGGTTGAAGCTTTCTTT.

This clonotype was seen at least ten times. The chain is built from TRBV28 and TRBJ1-5; 9 nucleotides match TRBD1. Losses at the gene ends were 9 bases for V and 2 bases for J; bases not matched to a gene: 17. Germline loops: CDR1 MDHEN, CDR2 SYDVKM. This CDR3 is built from 18 residues. CDR3 sequence reads: CASLPDSFRTGGNQPQHF. DNA of the CDR3: TGTGCCAGTCTCCCCGACTCCTTTCGGACAGGGGGCAATCAGCCCCAGCATTTT.

This clonotype was seen a handful of times. The chain has TRBV25-1 and TRBJ1-5; maybe TRBD1 (5 bases). This CDR3 has 15 amino acids. V gave up 6 bases and J gave up 5 bases, with 17 bases separating them. The germline V gene encodes CDR1 MGHDK and CDR2 SYGVNS. The CDR3 here is CASSSQGVGDQPQHF. The CDR3 nucleotides read TGTGCCAGCAGCTCTCAAGGGGTAGGGGATCAGCCCCAGCATTTT.

Only a few counts were recorded for this clonotype. The J gene is TRBJ2-7, the V gene TRBV5-3; the D gene is possibly TRBD1 (6 bases). TRBV5-3 is assigned to the ORF class and has an uncertain function. Trimming stripped 4 bases from V and 1 base from J, with 21 bases between. This CDR3 contains 17 residues. This chain's CDR3 is CARSRNPQTGYSYEQYF. CDR3 nucleotides: TGTGCCAGAAGCCGAAACCCTCAGACAGGCTATTCCTACGAGCAGTACTTC.

The table lists this clonotype with a few counts. The chain combines TRBV6-1 with TRBJ1-2; 9 bases align to TRBD1. The CDR3 is made up of 18 amino acids. The V segment lost 6 bases and the J segment 0 bases; nucleotides outside the gene matches: 14. Germline V lookup: CDR1 MNHNS, CDR2 SASEGT. Here the CDR3 DNA reads TGTGCCAGCAGGGATCGATCCGGGACAGGGCCTCCTAACTATGGCTACACCTTC. Translated: CASRDRSGTGPPNYGYTF.

Regarding this clonotype: Being one base from a much bigger clone, this may be a read error. In DNA, the CDR3 is TGCAGTGCTGGCGAAGGACTAAAATCCTACGAGCAGTACTTC. It codes for CSAGEGLKSYEQYF. The chain has TRBV20-1 and TRBJ2-7; D possibly corresponds to TRBD2 (6 bases). Trimming shortened V by 5 bases and J by 1 base, and 15 bases separated the two germline ends. The CDR3 length is 14 residues. The germline V gene encodes CDR1 DFQATT and CDR2 SNEGSKA (reference sequence).

The rearrangement uses TRBV3-1 and TRBJ2-5, with D unresolved. Germline CDR1 is LGHDT and CDR2 is YNNKEL (reference sequence). The length of the CDR3 is 13 residues. Trimming removed 1 base from V and 5 bases from J, with 8 bases in between. This chain's CDR3 is CASSQVRWETQYF. The CDR3 nucleotides are TGTGCCAGCAGCCAAGTCCGTTGGGAGACCCAGTACTTC.

This clonotype came up many times. The chain has TRBV7-9 and TRBJ2-3; either TRBD1 or TRBD2 may fit D (7 bases each). Trimming removed 5 bases from V and 0 bases from J, with 15 bases in between. Germline CDR1 SEHNR, CDR2 FQNEAQ (reference sequence). The CDR3 runs to 16 residues. The CDR3 DNA follows: TGTGCCAGCAGCCCCGGCAGGGGGGGTAGCACAGATACGCAGTATTTT. Protein product: CASSPGRGGSTDTQYF.